Listed here are 12 T cell receptor beta chains from one sample, sequenced in a study of cytomegalovirus exposure and HLA in healthy donors. The method was immunoSEQ multiplex PCR; TCRdb's version includes in-frame clones alone and lacks a portion of them. The table has almost 65,000 clones, around 89% seen once; the top ten hold around 1.8%. The material sequenced was PBMCs. These receptors came from a woman aged 18-30 years in good health and CMV-seronegative.

In its sample, this clone was seen a few times. V usage is TRBV5-1 and J usage is TRBJ2-7; D gene unclear. Trimming took 0 bases from V and 3 from J, leaving 10 bases between them. This CDR3 comprises 14 residues. CDR1 is SGHRS and CDR2 is YFSETQ in the germline V gene. The CDR3 protein is CASSLGSSNYEQYF. Here the CDR3 DNA reads TGCGCCAGCAGCTTGGGTTCATCAAACTACGAGCAGTACTTC.

The genes are TRBV14 and TRBJ2-1; TRBD1 matches at 10 bases. After removal of 0 bases from V and 6 bases from J, the junction contained 11 bases not matched to a gene. The CDR3 is 18 residues long. Germline CDR1 and CDR2: SGHDN and FVKESK. DNA for the CDR3: TGTGCCAGCAGCCAAGATTGGCTTCGACAGGGGGCCGGCAATGAGCAGTTCTTC. Amino acids: CASSQDWLRQGAGNEQFF.

The V gene is TRBV5-5, the J gene TRBJ1-1; D unclear. V was cut by 2 bases and J by 8 bases, with 19 bases left in between. The CDR3 covers 15 residues. Germline lookup yields CDR1 SGHKS and CDR2 YYEKEE (reference sequence). CDR3 DNA sequence: TGTGCCAGCAGCTTTCGCCACAGAGGGAGCGAAGAAGCTTTCTTT. Translating gives CASSFRHRGSEEAFF.

The chain is built from TRBV7-8 and TRBJ2-1, with 9 bases fitting TRBD1. V trimming: 7 bases; J trimming: 5 bases; junction bases outside the gene matches: 9. CDR3 length: 15 amino acids. Looked up from germline, CDR1 is SGHVS and CDR2 is FQNEAQ. CDR3 sequence: CASILSGQGHNEQFF. The CDR3 DNA follows: TGTGCCAGCATTCTTTCGGGACAGGGACACAATGAGCAGTTCTTC.

This clone came up once. This rearrangement joins TRBV30 to TRBJ2-7; 7 bases match TRBD1. Looked up from germline, CDR1 is GTSNPN and CDR2 is SVGIG (reference sequence). Unmatched junction bases numbered 6, after V lost 8 bases and J lost 2 bases. This CDR3 is 12 amino acids long. CDR3 protein: CAGETGTYEQYF. CDR3 bases: TGTGCCGGGGAGACAGGGACCTACGAGCAGTACTTC.

The J gene is TRBJ2-1, the V gene TRBV28; the D gene is possibly TRBD1 (5 bases). V lost 4 bases and J lost 8, with 12 bases in between. Germline values: CDR1 MDHEN, CDR2 SYDVKM. The CDR3 consists of 13 residues. DNA of the CDR3: TGTGCCAGCAGTTCTCAGGGATTGGATGAGCAGTTCTTC. Protein product: CASSSQGLDEQFF.

The chain uses TRBV19 and TRBJ2-3; the match to TRBD2 covers 9 bases. Looked up from germline, CDR1 is LNHDA and CDR2 is SQIVND (reference sequence). This CDR3 comprises 13 residues. After removal of 9 bases from V and 11 bases from J, the junction contained 12 bases not matched to a gene. In DNA, the CDR3 is TGTGCCAGCCTAGCGGGGCCCCGGGGCGGGCAGTATTTT. Protein: CASLAGPRGGQYF.

The chain is built from TRBV6-1 and TRBJ1-5; TRBD1 agrees at 7 bases. This CDR3 region has 14 residues. Germline lookup yields CDR1 MNHNS and CDR2 SASEGT. The J segment lost 3 bases and the V segment lost 6 bases, leaving 5 bases of the junction unmatched. The CDR3: CASSFGQVNQPQHF. In DNA, the CDR3 is TGTGCCAGCAGCTTTGGACAGGTCAATCAGCCCCAGCATTTT.

Of note for this clone: A read error may produce the germline difference seen at one junction end. The V and J genes are TRBV29-1 and TRBJ1-2; D not resolved. The germline CDR1 and CDR2 sequences are SQVTM and ANQGSEA. The CDR3 length is 12 residues. The CDR3 sequence: CSVVRSNYGYTF. As DNA, the CDR3 is TGCAGCGTTGTAAGATCTAATTATGGCTACACCTTC.

The genes are TRBV7-9 and TRBJ1-4, with D hard to call. Germline lookup yields CDR1 SEHNR and CDR2 FQNEAQ (reference sequence). The germline V and J ends were trimmed by 1 base and 7 bases, with 4 bases remaining between them. The CDR3 is 12 amino acids. The CDR3: CASSLVREKLFF. CDR3 coding DNA: TGTGCCAGCAGCTTAGTCCGTGAAAAACTGTTTTTT.

The chain links TRBV5-1 to TRBJ2-7; D is undetermined. CDR1 and CDR2 (germline): SGHRS, YFSETQ. V lost 4 bases, J lost 6 bases, and 11 bases lay in between. This CDR3 is built from 12 residues. The CDR3, as DNA: TGCGCCAGCAGCCCCGGAGAAGGCGAGCAGTACTTC. Translation: CASSPGEGEQYF.

A word on this clone: The same CDR3 arises from other DNA sequences in this sample as well. The rearrangement joins TRBV7-9 to TRBJ1-1; 7 positions match TRBD1. Per germline, CDR1 SEHNR and CDR2 FQNEAQ (reference sequence). The CDR3 runs 14 residues. V lost 6 bases, J lost 1 base, and 5 bases stayed unmatched. The CDR3 DNA reads as TGTGCCAGCAGTCCGACAGGGCAGAACACTGAAGCTTTCTTT. Translation: CASSPTGQNTEAFF.